The 5 T cell receptor beta chains given below trace back to one sample, sequenced in a study of cytomegalovirus exposure and HLA in healthy donors. Measured with immunoSEQ multiplex PCR; TCRdb has only the in-frame clones, and not every one. In the table there are some 71,000 clones, 94% of which are singletons. Material: PBMCs. The receptors come from a woman younger than 35 in good health and CMV-seronegative.

The V call is TRBV6-6, the J call TRBJ1-2, with 10 bases identical to TRBD1. V trimming: 1 base; J trimming: 6 bases; junction bases outside the gene matches: 8. The CDR3 runs to 16 residues. Germline V CDR1 and CDR2: MNHNY, SVGAGI (reference sequence). The CDR3 nucleotides are TGTGCCAGCAGTTACTTGCCGGGACAGGGGCAGGATGGCTACACCTTC. As protein: CASSYLPGQGQDGYTF.

The chain couples TRBV29-1 to TRBJ2-7; 8 bases line up with TRBD2. The junction had 2 bases not matched to a gene; V was cut back by 1 base and J by 6 bases. CDR1 and CDR2 from the germline V gene are SQVTM and ANQGSEA. This CDR3 has 12 residues. For the CDR3, the DNA is TGCAGCGTTGAAGCTCTAGCGGGCGAGCAGTACTTC. Amino acid sequence: CSVEALAGEQYF.

With regard to this clone: A read error is possible here, since a much larger clone lies one base away. The chain has TRBV6-1 and TRBJ1-2, with 11 nucleotides matching TRBD1. V shed 0 bases and J 4 bases; nucleotides not matched to a gene: 1. Germline loops: CDR1 MNHNS, CDR2 SASEGT. This CDR3 is built from 15 residues. The CDR3 reads CASSEAGTGGYGYTF. The CDR3, as DNA: TGTGCCAGCAGTGAAGCCGGGACAGGGGGCTATGGCTACACCTTC.

The rearrangement uses TRBV23-1 and TRBJ1-2; D remains ambiguous. TRBV23-1 is an ORF, and what it does is uncertain. V gave up 2 bases and J gave up 4 bases, with 2 bases separating them. CDR3 size: 11 residues. The CDR3 coding sequence is TGCGCCAGCAGTCAACGCTATGGCTACACCTTC. Its protein is CASSQRYGYTF.

The chain carries TRBV6-5 and TRBJ1-5; 10 positions match TRBD1. Germline V gene lookup returns CDR1 MNHEY and CDR2 SVGAGI. The CDR3 runs 15 residues. Germline trimming cut 6 bases from V and 7 bases from J; bases unmatched to any gene: 9. CDR3 region: CASSRGTGEKQPQHF. The CDR3 region has the DNA TGTGCCAGCAGCCGCGGGACAGGGGAAAAACAGCCCCAGCATTTT.